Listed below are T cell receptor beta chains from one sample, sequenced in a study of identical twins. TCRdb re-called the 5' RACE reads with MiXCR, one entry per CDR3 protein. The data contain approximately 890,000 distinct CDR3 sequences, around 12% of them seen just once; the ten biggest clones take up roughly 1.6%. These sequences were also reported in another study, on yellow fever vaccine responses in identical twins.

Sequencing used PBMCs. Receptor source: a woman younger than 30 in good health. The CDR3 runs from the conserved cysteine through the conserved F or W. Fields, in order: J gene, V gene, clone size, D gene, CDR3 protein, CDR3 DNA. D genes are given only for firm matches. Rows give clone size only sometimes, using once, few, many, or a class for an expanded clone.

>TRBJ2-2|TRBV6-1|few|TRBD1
CASRDRGRPGTITGELFF
TGTGCCAGCAGGGACAGGGGGCGACCCGGGACCATCACCGGGGAGCTGTTTTTT
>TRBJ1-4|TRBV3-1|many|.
CASSQWTVDNEKLFF
TGTGCCAGCAGCCAGTGGACGGTGGATAATGAAAAACTGTTTTTT
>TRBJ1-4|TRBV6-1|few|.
CASSFQGLRTNEKLFF
TGTGCCAGCAGCTTCCAGGGTCTACGAACTAATGAAAAACTGTTTTTT
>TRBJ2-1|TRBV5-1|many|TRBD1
CASSLSGQVVFNEQFF
TGCGCCAGCAGCTTATCTGGACAGGTGGTTTTCAATGAGCAGTTCTTC
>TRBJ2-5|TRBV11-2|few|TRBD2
CASSVRRGVQETQYF
TGTGCCAGCAGCGTGCGACGGGGGGTCCAAGAGACCCAGTACTTC
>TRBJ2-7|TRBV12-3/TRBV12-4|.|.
CATTETGDPFPYEQYF
TGTGCCACCACGGAGACGGGTGATCCTTTCCCCTACGAGCAGTACTTC
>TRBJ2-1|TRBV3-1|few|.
CASSQGLVVSNEQFF
TGTGCCAGCAGCCAGGGACTGGTGGTTTCGAATGAGCAGTTCTTC
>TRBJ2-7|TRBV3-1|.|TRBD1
CASSQYPGQGSEQYF
TGTGCCAGCAGCCAATACCCGGGACAGGGGAGCGAGCAGTACTTC
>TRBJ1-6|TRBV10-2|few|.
CASSETFFWGGGTYNSPLHF
TGCGCCAGCAGTGAAACCTTTTTTTGGGGGGGAGGGACCTATAATTCACCCCTCCACTTT
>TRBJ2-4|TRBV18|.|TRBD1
CASFQDRAKNIQYF
TGTGCCAGCTTCCAGGACAGGGCCAAAAACATTCAGTACTTC
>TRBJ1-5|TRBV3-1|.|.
CASSQDGRGQPQHF
TGTGCCAGCAGCCAAGATGGGAGGGGTCAGCCCCAGCATTTT
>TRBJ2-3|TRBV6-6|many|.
CASSYADTQYF
TGTGCCAGCAGTTACGCAGATACGCAGTATTTT
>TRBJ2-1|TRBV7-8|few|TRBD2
CASSLGAREESSYNEQFF
TGTGCCAGCAGCTTAGGGGCACGGGAGGAAAGCTCCTACAATGAGCAGTTCTTC
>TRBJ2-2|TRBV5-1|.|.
CASSLHGGPGELFF
TGCGCCAGCAGCTTGCATGGCGGGCCCGGGGAGCTGTTTTTT
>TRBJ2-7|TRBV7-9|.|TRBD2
CASSFISGSTGEQYF
TGTGCCAGCAGCTTCATTAGCGGGAGCACCGGCGAGCAGTACTTC
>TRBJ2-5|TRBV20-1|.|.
CSATDRETQYF
TGCAGTGCTACAGACAGAGAGACCCAGTACTTC
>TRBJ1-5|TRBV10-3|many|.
CAARTGFDQPQHF
TGTGCCGCCCGGACTGGGTTTGATCAGCCCCAGCATTTT
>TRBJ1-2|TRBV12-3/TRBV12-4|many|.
CASSTREVGGYTF
TGTGCCAGCAGTACCCGAGAGGTCGGCGGCTACACCTTC
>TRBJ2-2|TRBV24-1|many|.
CATSDLGEELFF
TGTGCCACCAGTGATTTGGGGGAGGAGCTGTTTTTT
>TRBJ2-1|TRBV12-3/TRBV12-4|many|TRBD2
CASTRFSGRHNEQFF
TGTGCCAGCACCCGTTTTAGCGGGAGGCACAATGAGCAGTTCTTC
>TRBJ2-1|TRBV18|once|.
CASSPLGTLRDEQFF
TGTGCCAGCTCACCGCTTGGGACTCTGCGCGATGAGCAGTTCTTC
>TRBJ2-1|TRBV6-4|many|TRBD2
CASSGTSGGYNEQFF
TGTGCCAGCAGTGGGACTAGCGGGGGGTACAATGAGCAGTTCTTC
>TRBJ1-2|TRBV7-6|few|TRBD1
CASSSSPGQGPIHGYTF
TGTGCCAGCAGCTCATCACCGGGACAGGGCCCCATCCATGGCTACACCTTC
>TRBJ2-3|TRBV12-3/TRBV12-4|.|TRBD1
CASTPGTAITDTQYF
TGTGCCAGCACCCCCGGGACAGCGATAACAGATACGCAGTATTTT
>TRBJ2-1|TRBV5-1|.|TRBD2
CASSPQREVGNEQFF
TGCGCCAGCAGCCCCCAGCGGGAGGTAGGCAATGAGCAGTTCTTC
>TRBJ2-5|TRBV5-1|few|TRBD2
CASSGMGLAWETQYF
TGCGCCAGCAGCGGGATGGGACTAGCGTGGGAGACCCAGTACTTC
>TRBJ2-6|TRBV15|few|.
CATSRGTDRTASGANVLTF
TGTGCCACCAGCAGAGGAACAGACAGGACCGCCTCTGGGGCCAACGTCCTGACTTTC
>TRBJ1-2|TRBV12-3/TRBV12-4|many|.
CASSFSYGYTF
TGTGCCAGCAGTTTTTCGTATGGCTACACCTTC
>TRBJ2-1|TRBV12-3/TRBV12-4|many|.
CASSPNYEQFF
TGTGCCAGCAGTCCTAACTATGAGCAGTTCTTC
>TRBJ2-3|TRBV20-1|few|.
CSAALRQGEDTQYF
TGCAGTGCTGCCCTCCGGCAGGGCGAGGATACGCAGTATTTT
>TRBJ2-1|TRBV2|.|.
CASSPKLREFF
TGTGCCAGCAGTCCCAAATTAAGGGAGTTCTTC
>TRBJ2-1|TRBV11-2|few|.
CASSTDRQPPYNEQFF
TGTGCCAGCAGCACAGACCGACAGCCCCCCTACAATGAGCAGTTCTTC
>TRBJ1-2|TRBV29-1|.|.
CSVELDWSRGYTF
TGCAGCGTTGAATTGGACTGGTCCAGGGGCTACACCTTC
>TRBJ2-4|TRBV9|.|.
CASSASRRDIQYF
TGTGCCAGCAGCGCGTCCCGGCGGGACATTCAGTACTTC
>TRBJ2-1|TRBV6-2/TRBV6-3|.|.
CASSYSINEQFF
TGTGCCAGCAGTTACTCCATTAATGAGCAGTTCTTC
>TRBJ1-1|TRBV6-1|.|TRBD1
CASIPDRVNTEAFF
TGTGCCAGCATTCCCGACAGGGTGAACACTGAAGCTTTCTTT
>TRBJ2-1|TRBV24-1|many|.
CATSDFGSYNEQFF
TGTGCCACCAGTGATTTCGGGAGCTACAATGAGCAGTTCTTC
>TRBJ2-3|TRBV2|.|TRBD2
CASRTSGRVDTQYF
TGTGCCAGCAGGACTAGCGGGAGGGTGGATACGCAGTATTTT
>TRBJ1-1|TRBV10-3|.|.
CAIAGTVTMNTEAFF
TGTGCCATCGCCGGGACGGTAACCATGAACACTGAAGCTTTCTTT
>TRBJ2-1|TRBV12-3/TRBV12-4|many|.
CASSLEGGIWNEQFF
TGTGCCAGCAGTTTAGAGGGGGGGATATGGAATGAGCAGTTCTTC
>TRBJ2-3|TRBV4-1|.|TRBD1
CASSTRDRDTDTQYF
TGCGCCAGCAGCACCCGGGACAGAGACACAGATACGCAGTATTTT
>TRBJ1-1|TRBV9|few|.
CASSVEGTRNTEAFF
TGTGCCAGCAGCGTAGAAGGGACGAGGAACACTGAAGCTTTCTTT
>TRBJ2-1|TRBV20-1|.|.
CSARDRRLGYLNEQFF
TGCAGTGCTAGAGATAGGAGACTAGGCTACCTCAATGAGCAGTTCTTC
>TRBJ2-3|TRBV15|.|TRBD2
CATSRGSGRAPDTQYF
TGTGCCACCAGCAGAGGTAGCGGGAGGGCCCCAGATACGCAGTATTTT
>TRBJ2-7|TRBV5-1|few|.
CASSLDGGQDEQYF
TGCGCCAGCAGCTTGGACGGCGGTCAAGACGAGCAGTACTTC
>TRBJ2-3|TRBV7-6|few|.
CASSLSGLITDTQYF
TGTGCCAGCAGCTTATCCGGCCTGATCACAGATACGCAGTATTTT
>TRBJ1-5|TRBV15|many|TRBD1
CATSKTGGQPQHF
TGTGCCACCAGCAAAACAGGGGGTCAGCCCCAGCATTTT
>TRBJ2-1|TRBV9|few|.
CASSVWRGSSYNEQFF
TGTGCCAGCAGCGTATGGCGGGGAAGCTCCTACAATGAGCAGTTCTTC
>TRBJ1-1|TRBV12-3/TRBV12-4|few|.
CASSFSQGFMNTEAFF
TGTGCCAGCAGTTTTTCACAGGGTTTCATGAACACTGAAGCTTTCTTT
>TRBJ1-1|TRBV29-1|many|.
CSVHQNTEAFF
TGCAGCGTTCACCAGAACACTGAAGCTTTCTTT
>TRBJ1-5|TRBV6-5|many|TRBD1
CASSYSGQWDQPQHF
TGTGCCAGCAGTTACTCGGGACAGTGGGATCAGCCCCAGCATTTT